Given below is one T cell receptor (beta chain) in context. The assay was immunoSEQ multiplex PCR, and TCRdb's table has in-frame clones only and misses some. The sample includes approximately 120,000 clones, roughly 85% of them seen just once. The germline V gene encodes CDR1 LNHDA and CDR2 SQIVND (reference sequence). The CDR3 is made up of 15 amino acids. V dropped 5 bases and J dropped 5; count of bases not matched to a gene: 7. This entry is derived from a study of blood T cell repertoires in COVID-19. The sequencing sample was made of peripheral blood. The sequence derives from a woman aged 80 or older with COVID-19, enrolled during active disease. The genes are TRBV19 and TRBJ2-7; 12 bases align to TRBD2. The DNA of the CDR3 is TGTGCCAGTAGTCCTAGCGGGAGGGGTCTCGACGAGCAGTACTTC. It translates to CASSPSGRGLDEQYF.